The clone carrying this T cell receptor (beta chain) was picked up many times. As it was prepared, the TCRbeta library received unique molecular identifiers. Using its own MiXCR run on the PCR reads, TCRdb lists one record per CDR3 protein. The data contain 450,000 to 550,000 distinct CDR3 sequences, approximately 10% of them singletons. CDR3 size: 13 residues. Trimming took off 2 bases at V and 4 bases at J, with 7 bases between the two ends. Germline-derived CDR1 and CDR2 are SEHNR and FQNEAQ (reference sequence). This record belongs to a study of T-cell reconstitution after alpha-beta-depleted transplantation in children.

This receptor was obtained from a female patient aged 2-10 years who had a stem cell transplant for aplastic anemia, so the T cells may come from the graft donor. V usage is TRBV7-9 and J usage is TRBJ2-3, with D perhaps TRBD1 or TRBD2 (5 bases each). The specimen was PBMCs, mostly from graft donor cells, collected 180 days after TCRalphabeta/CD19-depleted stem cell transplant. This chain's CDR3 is CASSLQGPDTQYF. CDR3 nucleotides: TGTGCCAGCAGCTTACAGGGACCAGATACGCAGTATTTT.